The 28 T cell receptor beta chains reported below all come from one sample, sequenced in a study of T cell responses to AZD1222 COVID-19 vaccine. Sequencing was performed with immunoSEQ multiplex PCR; in TCRdb, only in-frame clones are kept and a portion is missing. Of 150,000 to 200,000 clones listed, 88% are singletons. The input for sequencing was peripheral blood, taken 28 days after the second AZD1222 dose. The receptors were gathered from an adult who received the AZD1222 COVID-19 vaccine.

The V gene is TRBV6-5, the J gene TRBJ1-2, with D tentatively TRBD1 (6 bases). The V end lost 7 bases, the J end lost 4 bases, and 13 bases lay between the germline ends. The CDR3 loop spans 13 amino acids. CDR1 MNHEY and CDR2 SVGAGI come from the germline V gene. CDR3 protein: CASKGGVGYGYTF. DNA for the CDR3: TGTGCCAGCAAGGGGGGCGTCGGCTATGGCTACACCTTC.

The V call is TRBV6-5, the J call TRBJ1-6; D is possibly TRBD1 (6 bases). The CDR3 is 15 amino acids. Trimming shortened V by 4 bases and J by 9 bases, and 16 bases separated the two germline ends. Germline loops: CDR1 MNHEY, CDR2 SVGAGI. The CDR3 is CASSLRTDAASPLHF. The CDR3 DNA is TGTGCCAGCAGTTTACGGACAGATGCGGCTTCACCCCTCCACTTT.

The gene calls are TRBV30 and TRBJ1-6, with 10 nucleotides matching TRBD1. J was trimmed by 7 bases and V by 2 bases; bases with no gene match: 8. This CDR3 contains 16 residues. Per the germline V gene, CDR1 is GTSNPN and CDR2 is SVGIG (reference sequence). CDR3 sequence reads: CAWSRRAGQGNSPLHF. Here the CDR3 DNA reads TGTGCCTGGAGTCGAAGGGCGGGACAGGGGAATTCACCCCTCCACTTT. Filled out from reference TRBV30 and TRBJ1-6, the complete variable domain reads SQTIHQWPATLVQPVGSPLSLECTVEGTSNPNLYWYRQAAGRGLQLLFYSVGIGQISSEVPQNLSASRPQDRQFILSSKKLLLSDSGFYLCAWSRRAGQGNSPLHFGNGTRLTVT.

This clone was found a few times. This chain connects TRBV19 to TRBJ1-1; the match to TRBD1 covers 7 bases. CDR3 length: 17 amino acids. Germline V lookup: CDR1 LNHDA, CDR2 SQIVND (reference sequence). V lost 4 bases to trimming and J lost 5 bases; unmatched junction nucleotides: 16. The CDR3 spells CASSRVRAAGGETEAFF. In DNA, the CDR3 is TGTGCCAGTAGTAGGGTTCGGGCGGCAGGGGGTGAAACTGAAGCTTTCTTT.

The rearrangement uses TRBV19 and TRBJ2-7, with D perhaps TRBD2 (5 bases). CDR1 LNHDA and CDR2 SQIVND come from the germline V gene (reference sequence). The V gene lost 1 base and the J gene lost 3 bases, with 10 bases spanning the gap. CDR3 length: 14 amino acids. The CDR3 bases are TGTGCCAGTAGTATAGGAGGCCGGGGCTACGAGCAGTACTTC. Amino acid sequence: CASSIGGRGYEQYF.

This rearrangement joins TRBV25-1 to TRBJ1-6; 8 nucleotides line up with TRBD1. The CDR3 spans 13 residues. Germline CDR1 is MGHDK and CDR2 is SYGVNS. J was trimmed by 8 bases and V by 7 bases; bases with no gene match: 4. The CDR3 sequence is CASTGGADSPLHF. CDR3 nucleotides: TGTGCCAGCACAGGGGGCGCGGATTCACCCCTCCACTTT.

This chain connects TRBV6-5 to TRBJ2-1, with TRBD1 as a possible D gene (5 bases). The CDR3 length is 14 residues. V shed 7 bases and J shed 1 base, with 11 bases lying between them. Germline values: CDR1 MNHEY, CDR2 SVGAGI. CDR3 protein: CASKGQGSYNEQFF. The CDR3 DNA follows: TGTGCCAGCAAGGGCCAGGGATCCTACAATGAGCAGTTCTTC.

The chain combines TRBV19 with TRBJ2-1; perhaps TRBD1 as D (6 bases). Germline V CDR1 and CDR2: LNHDA, SQIVND (reference sequence). CDR3 length: 15 residues. The V end lost 6 bases, the J end lost 0 bases, and 12 bases lay between the germline ends. CDR3 bases: TGTGCCAGTAGCCGACAGGTCAGCTCCTACAATGAGCAGTTCTTC. Translation: CASSRQVSSYNEQFF.

This chain uses TRBV15 with TRBJ2-3; 7 bases fit TRBD2. The V and J ends lost 1 base and 4 bases, in that order; junction bases with no gene match: 8. The CDR3 loop spans 16 amino acids. In germline, CDR1 is LNHNV, CDR2 YYDKDF (reference sequence). The CDR3 is CATSRGSGGPADTQYF. CDR3 in DNA: TGTGCCACCAGCAGAGGGTCGGGGGGTCCAGCAGATACGCAGTATTTT.

In DNA form, the CDR3 reads TGTGCCAGCAGCCTAGCGGGGGGGCCTCGGGAGCAGTTCTTC. Translation: CASSLAGGPREQFF. The chain links TRBV6-2 or TRBV6-3 to TRBJ2-1; TRBD2 aligns across 12 bases. V gave up 6 bases and J gave up 10 bases; unmatched junction bases: 7. The CDR3 spans 14 residues. Germline CDR1 MNHEY, CDR2 SVGEGT.

The gene calls are TRBV5-6 and TRBJ2-7, with unresolved D. V lost 5 bases and J 0 bases, leaving 9 bases between the germline ends. Germline CDR1 is SGHDT and CDR2 is YYEEEE. The CDR3 extends over 13 amino acids. CDR3 residues: CASRLALSYEQYF. The CDR3 bases are TGTGCCAGCAGGTTAGCCCTCTCCTACGAGCAGTACTTC.

There are a few counts of this clone. The gene calls are TRBV6-5 and TRBJ1-2; D not resolved. The ends were cut back, 2 bases at V and 4 bases at J, with 17 bases in the middle. Germline CDR1 and CDR2: MNHEY and SVGAGI. The CDR3 spans 16 residues. CDR3 in DNA: TGTGCCAGCAGTTACGCCCCCCAGACGGCGTCCTATGGCTACACCTTC. It yields the protein CASSYAPQTASYGYTF.

The J gene is TRBJ2-7, the V gene TRBV6-5; 8 positions match TRBD2. The CDR3 consists of 14 residues. The trim removed 7 bases at V and 4 bases at J, leaving 9 bases unmatched. Germline V lookup: CDR1 MNHEY, CDR2 SVGAGI. The CDR3 reads CASTPGGELYEQYF. CDR3 sequence (DNA): TGTGCCAGCACCCCGGGGGGGGAACTTTACGAGCAGTACTTC.

The V and J genes are TRBV30 and TRBJ2-4; D is perhaps TRBD1 or TRBD2 (5 bases each). The V and J ends lost 3 bases and 7 bases respectively, with 16 bases between them. This CDR3 region has 14 residues. Germline values: CDR1 GTSNPN, CDR2 SVGIG (reference sequence). The CDR3 region is CAWSQGRDPNIQYF. In DNA, the CDR3 is TGTGCCTGGAGCCAGGGTAGGGACCCCAACATTCAGTACTTC. The whole variable domain, filled in from reference TRBV30 and TRBJ2-4, reads SQTIHQWPATLVQPVGSPLSLECTVEGTSNPNLYWYRQAAGRGLQLLFYSVGIGQISSEVPQNLSASRPQDRQFILSSKKLLLSDSGFYLCAWSQGRDPNIQYFGAGTRLSVL.

The chain recombines TRBV18 with TRBJ1-2, with a weak D call TRBD1 (5 bases). This CDR3 has 13 amino acids. Germline values: CDR1 KGHSH, CDR2 LQKENI. Trimming took off 2 bases at V and 5 bases at J, with 9 bases between the two ends. CDR3 region: CASSPGGVYGYTF. CDR3 DNA: TGTGCCAGCTCACCAGGGGGAGTATATGGCTACACCTTC.

The CDR3 nucleotides read TGTGCCAGCAGCCAAGATCCAGGGATATCCCAAGAGACCCAGTACTTC. It codes for CASSQDPGISQETQYF. This chain connects TRBV4-2 to TRBJ2-5; possibly TRBD1 for D (5 bases). The length of the CDR3 is 16 residues. In germline, CDR1 is LGHNA, CDR2 YNFKEQ. Trimming cost V 0 bases and J 1 base, with 12 bases left between them.

J is TRBJ2-1 and V is TRBV5-6; D is perhaps TRBD1 or TRBD2 (5 bases each). The CDR3 covers 15 residues. Germline V lookup: CDR1 SGHDT, CDR2 YYEEEE. V was cut by 0 bases and J by 6 bases, with 13 bases left in between. This CDR3 is CASSLEGEPLNEQFF. CDR3 in DNA: TGTGCCAGCAGCTTGGAAGGGGAGCCCCTCAATGAGCAGTTCTTC.

This chain links TRBV29-1 with TRBJ1-4; possible D gene TRBD1, 6 bases. Germline V gene data show CDR1 as SQVTM and CDR2 as ANQGSEA. Between the trimmed V and J ends, which lost 5 bases and 5 bases, there was a span of 12 bases. The CDR3 runs 13 residues. For the CDR3, the DNA is TGCAGCGTTAGCAGGGGACAAAATGAAAAACTGTTTTTT. It encodes CSVSRGQNEKLFF.

The chain joins TRBV6-5 to TRBJ2-5; possible D gene TRBD2, 6 bases. CDR3 length equals 14 residues. Trimming took off 5 bases at V and 10 bases at J, with 20 bases between the two ends. Germline V CDR1 and CDR2: MNHEY, SVGAGI. The chain's CDR3 is CASSPPGLLEGQYF. In nucleotides, the CDR3 is TGTGCCAGCAGTCCCCCGGGACTCCTAGAGGGCCAGTACTTC.

The chain carries TRBV5-4 and TRBJ2-1, with 7 positions matching TRBD2. CDR1 is SGHNT, CDR2 YYREEE, per germline (reference sequence). After removal of 2 bases from V and 8 bases from J, the junction contained 7 bases not matched to a gene. There are 14 residues in the CDR3. The CDR3 DNA follows: TGTGCCAGCAGCTTAAAGGGGACTATTCATGAGCAGTTCTTC. It encodes CASSLKGTIHEQFF.

The CDR3 region has the DNA TGTGCCAGCAGCTTAGCGCCGCAACACACTGAAGCTTTCTTT. Amino acids: CASSLAPQHTEAFF. This chain joins TRBV7-2 and TRBJ1-1, with D unclear. Germline CDR1 is SGHTA and CDR2 is FQGNSA. The length of the CDR3 is 14 residues. V lost 0 bases, J lost 3 bases, and 8 bases lay in between.

The CDR3 region has the DNA TGTGCCTGGAGTAGGGGGGGCGCGAATCAGCCCCAGCATTTT. It codes for CAWSRGGANQPQHF. The chain links TRBV30 to TRBJ1-5; D may be TRBD1 (6 bases). Trimming shortened V by 2 bases and J by 4 bases, and 12 bases separated the two germline ends. This CDR3 is 14 amino acids long. Germline V CDR1 and CDR2: GTSNPN, SVGIG (reference sequence).

A few counts support this clone. The rearrangement links TRBV3-1 (or the pseudogene TRBV3-2) to TRBJ2-1; 14 bases agree with TRBD2. The CDR3 totals 17 residues. The J segment lost 8 bases and the V segment lost 4 bases, leaving 10 bases of the junction unmatched. The V gene's germline CDR1 is LGHDT and CDR2 YNNKEL (reference sequence). In DNA, the CDR3 is TGTGCCAGCAGCCTTTACGGACTAGCGGGGGGTCAGGATGAGCAGTTCTTC. It is translated as CASSLYGLAGGQDEQFF.

J is TRBJ2-3 and V is TRBV7-7; TRBD2 is a possible D gene (6 bases). V was cut by 2 bases and J by 2 bases, with 14 bases left in between. CDR3 length: 16 residues. Germline V gene lookup returns CDR1 SSHAT and CDR2 FNYEAQ (reference sequence). The chain's CDR3 is CASSLRSGDLTDTQYF. The DNA for the CDR3 is TGTGCCAGCAGCTTAAGGTCGGGGGACCTCACAGATACGCAGTATTTT.

J is TRBJ1-5 and V is TRBV6-5; unclear D gene. The CDR3 contains 12 residues. Germline V CDR1 and CDR2: MNHEY, SVGAGI. V was shortened by 6 bases and J by 4 bases, with 7 bases between the two germline ends. CDR3 sequence: CASRDGNQPQHF. In nucleotides, the CDR3 is TGTGCCAGCAGGGACGGAAATCAGCCCCAGCATTTT.

This rearrangement joins TRBV7-9 to TRBJ2-1, with no clear D. The CDR3 sequence is 17 residues long. CDR1 is SEHNR and CDR2 is FQNEAQ in the germline V gene (reference sequence). With 6 bases removed from V and 0 bases from J, the gap between germline ends came to 18 bases. The CDR3 DNA reads TGTGCCAGCAGGCTCCAGACTTCTCCGAGCTCCTACAATGAGCAGTTCTTC. Translating it yields CASRLQTSPSSYNEQFF. Full variable domain (remainder filled in from reference TRBV7-9 and TRBJ2-1): DTGVSQNPRHKITKRGQNVTFRCDPISEHNRLYWYRQTLGQGPEFLTYFQNEAQLEKSRLLSDRFSAERPKGSFSTLEIQRTEQGDSAMYLCASRLQTSPSSYNEQFFGPGTRLTVL.

The CDR3: CASSRRSNYGYTF. The CDR3 nucleotides are TGTGCCAGCAGCCGCAGGAGTAACTATGGCTACACCTTC. The chain links TRBV5-6 to TRBJ1-2; no definite D call. V lost 4 bases and J 1 base, leaving 8 bases between the germline ends. The length of the CDR3 is 13 residues. Germline V CDR1 and CDR2: SGHDT, YYEEEE. Together with reference TRBV5-6 and TRBJ1-2, the CDR3 gives the full variable domain: DAGVTQSPTHLIKTRGQQVTLRCSPKSGHDTVSWYQQALGQGPQFIFQYYEEEERQRGNFPDRFSGHQFPNYSSELNVNALLLGDSALYLCASSRRSNYGYTFGSGTRLTVV.

The chain uses TRBV5-1 and TRBJ1-1; 9 bases map to TRBD1. The ends lost 0 bases at V and 3 bases at J; junction bases unmatched: 3. Looked up from germline, CDR1 is SGHRS and CDR2 is YFSETQ. The CDR3 runs 15 residues. CDR3 sequence reads: CASSLDRTGDTEAFF. The CDR3 DNA is TGCGCCAGCAGCTTGGACCGGACAGGGGACACTGAAGCTTTCTTT.